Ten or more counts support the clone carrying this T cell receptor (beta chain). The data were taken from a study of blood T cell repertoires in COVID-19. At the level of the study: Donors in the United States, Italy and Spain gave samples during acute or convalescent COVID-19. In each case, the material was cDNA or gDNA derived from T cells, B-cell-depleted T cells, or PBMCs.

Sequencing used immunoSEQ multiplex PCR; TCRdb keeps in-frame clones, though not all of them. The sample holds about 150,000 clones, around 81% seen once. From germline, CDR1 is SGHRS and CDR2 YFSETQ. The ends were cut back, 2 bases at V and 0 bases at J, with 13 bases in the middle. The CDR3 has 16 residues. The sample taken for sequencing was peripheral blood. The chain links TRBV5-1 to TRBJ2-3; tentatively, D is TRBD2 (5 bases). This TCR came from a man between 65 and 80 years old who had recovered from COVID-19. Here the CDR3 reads CASSFSVGESTDTQYF. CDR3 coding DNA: TGCGCCAGCAGCTTCTCCGTGGGAGAGAGCACAGATACGCAGTATTTT.